A selection of T cell receptor beta chains follows, all from one sample in a study of breast tumors, draining lymph nodes, adjacent tissues. From the multiplex PCR reads, TCRdb called clonotypes with MiXCR, one entry per CDR3 protein. The sample lists fewer than 25,000 distinct CDR3 sequences, about a third occurring once. Sequencing was carried out using breast tumor tissue. The source of these receptors is a female donor with breast cancer. Some clones in this sample may be carry-over from other donors' samples. The CDR3 runs from the conserved cysteine through the conserved F or W. A D gene is named only where the DNA matches it firmly. Not every row has a clone size; where given, it reads once, few, many or a size class.

v_call	clone_size	j_call	d_call	cdr3_aa	cdr3_nt
TRBV5-1	many	TRBJ2-5	-	CASSSLDIQETQYF	TGCGCCAGCAGCTCCCTGGACATCCAAGAGACCCAGTACTTC
TRBV7-9	many	TRBJ2-5	-	CASPTIKETQYF	TGTGCCAGTCCGACGATAAAAGAGACCCAGTACTTC
TRBV7-2	many	TRBJ2-1	-	CASSLNIGEQFF	TGTGCCAGCAGCTTAAATATCGGTGAGCAGTTCTTC
TRBV29-1	many	TRBJ2-2	TRBD1	CSVEDARGLDGELFF	TGCAGCGTTGAAGATGCCAGGGGGCTGGACGGGGAGCTGTTTTTT
TRBV5-6	many	TRBJ2-3	-	CASSLRGIDTQYF	TGTGCCAGCAGCTTACGGGGGATAGATACGCAGTATTTT
TRBV12-3/TRBV12-4	-	TRBJ2-1	TRBD2	CASSLGGDEQFF	TGTGCCAGCAGTTTGGGGGGGGATGAGCAGTTCTTC
TRBV6-2/TRBV6-3	many	TRBJ2-1	TRBD2	CASSVSGRSYNEQFF	TGTGCCAGCAGTGTTAGCGGGAGAAGCTACAATGAGCAGTTCTTC
TRBV7-3	-	TRBJ2-7	TRBD2	CASSYGTTHSYEQYF	TGTGCCAGCAGCTACGGGACTACCCACTCCTACGAGCAGTACTTC
TRBV25-1	many	TRBJ2-7	TRBD2	CASSDPGGLAGAYEQYF	TGTGCCAGCAGTGACCCGGGGGGACTAGCGGGAGCCTACGAGCAGTACTTC
TRBV28	many	TRBJ2-3	-	CASTKAGSAAQYF	TGTGCCAGCACCAAAGCAGGCTCCGCAGCGCAGTATTTT